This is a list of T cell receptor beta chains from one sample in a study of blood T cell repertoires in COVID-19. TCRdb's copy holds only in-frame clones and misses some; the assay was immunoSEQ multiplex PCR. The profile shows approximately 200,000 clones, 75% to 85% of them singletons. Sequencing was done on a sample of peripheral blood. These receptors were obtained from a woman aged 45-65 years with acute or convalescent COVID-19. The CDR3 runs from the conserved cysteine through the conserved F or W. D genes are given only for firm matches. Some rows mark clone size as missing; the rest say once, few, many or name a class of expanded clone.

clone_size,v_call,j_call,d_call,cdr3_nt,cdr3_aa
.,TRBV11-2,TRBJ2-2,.,TGTGCCAGCAGCTTAGACAGGGACGGGGAGCTGTTTTTT,CASSLDRDGELFF
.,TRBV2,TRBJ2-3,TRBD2,TGTGCCAGCAGTGAAGGACTAGCGGGGGGAACTAGGCAGTATTTT,CASSEGLAGGTRQYF
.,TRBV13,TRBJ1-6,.,TGTGCCAGCAGCTTAAGTCAGGGACCCCTCCACTTT,CASSLSQGPLHF
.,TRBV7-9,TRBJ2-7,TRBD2,TGTGCCAGCAGCCGGGAGGGGCTCGAGCAGTACTTC,CASSREGLEQYF
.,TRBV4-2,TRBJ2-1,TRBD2,TGTGCCAGCAGCCAACTTAGCGGGGGGGGCCTCAATGAGCAGTTCTTC,CASSQLSGGGLNEQFF
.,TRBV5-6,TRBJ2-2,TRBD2,TGTGCCAGCAGCTTGAGGGCGGGGGTGGCCGGGGAGCTGTTTTTT,CASSLRAGVAGELFF
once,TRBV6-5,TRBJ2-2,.,TGTGCCAGCAGGGCCGCGGGTAGGGCCGGGGAGCTGTTTTTT,CASRAAGRAGELFF
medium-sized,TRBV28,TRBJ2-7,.,TGTGCCAGCAGTTTAGGGGACACCCTCGACGAGCAGTACTTC,CASSLGDTLDEQYF
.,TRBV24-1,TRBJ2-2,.,TGTGCCACCAGTGGGAGGGTTACAAACACCGGGGAGCTGTTTTTT,CATSGRVTNTGELFF
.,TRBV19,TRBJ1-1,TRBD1,TGTGCCAGTAGCCGAAGGACAGGGGTAGCTTTCTTT,CASSRRTGVAFF
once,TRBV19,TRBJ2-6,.,TGTGCCAGTAGTATGGGCCTCTCTGGGGCCAACGTCCTGACTTTC,CASSMGLSGANVLTF
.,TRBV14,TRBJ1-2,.,TGTGCCAGCGGAACAGATTATGGCTACACCTTC,CASGTDYGYTF
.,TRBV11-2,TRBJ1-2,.,TGTGCCAGCAGCTTATCGAGACAGACCTATGGCTACACCTTC,CASSLSRQTYGYTF
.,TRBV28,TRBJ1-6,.,TGTGCCAGTGGGGGGATGTTATATAGCTCCTATAATTCACCCCTCCACTTT,CASGGMLYSSYNSPLHF
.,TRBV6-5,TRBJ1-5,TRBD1,TGTGCCAGCAGTACCGGACAGGGGGGCAATCAGCCCCAGCATTTT,CASSTGQGGNQPQHF
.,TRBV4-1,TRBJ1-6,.,TGCGCCAGCAGCCAAGATTGGGCAGGGTCGACTTCACCCCTCCACTTT,CASSQDWAGSTSPLHF
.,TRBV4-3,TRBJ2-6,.,TGCGCCAGCAGCGCCATTACAGAATCCTCTGGGGCCAACGTCCTGACTTTC,CASSAITESSGANVLTF
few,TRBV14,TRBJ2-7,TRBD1,TGTGCCAGCAGCCAAGATGGTGGACAGGGTCAGCACGAGCAGTACTTC,CASSQDGGQGQHEQYF
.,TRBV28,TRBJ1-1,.,TGTGCCAGCAGCCGTACTGTCGGGACTGAAGCTTTCTTT,CASSRTVGTEAFF
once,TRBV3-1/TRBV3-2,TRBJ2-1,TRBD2,TGTGCCAGCGGGACTAGCGCATACAATGAGCAGTTCTTC,CASGTSAYNEQFF
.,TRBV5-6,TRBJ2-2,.,TGTGCCAGCAGCCCAGGGGTTGGGGAGCTGTTTTTT,CASSPGVGELFF
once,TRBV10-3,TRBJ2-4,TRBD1,TGTGCCATCAGTGAGGACAGGGGGCGGGACATTCAGTACTTC,CAISEDRGRDIQYF
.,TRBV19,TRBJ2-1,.,TGTGCCAGTAGCATAGGCGGGACCCACAATGAGCAGTTCTTC,CASSIGGTHNEQFF
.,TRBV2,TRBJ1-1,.,TGTGCCAGCAGAACCGGGACACCGAACACTGAAGCTTTCTTT,CASRTGTPNTEAFF
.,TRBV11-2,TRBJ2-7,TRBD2,TGTGCCAGCAGCTTGGCCGGGACTAGAAACTACGAGCAGTACTTC,CASSLAGTRNYEQYF
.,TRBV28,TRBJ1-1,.,TGTGCCAGCAGTTTAGGGCCGGCATTGAACACTGAAGCTTTCTTT,CASSLGPALNTEAFF
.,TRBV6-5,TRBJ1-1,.,TGTGCCAGCAGTTACAGGGGCCCCGAGAGGGAAGCTTTCTTT,CASSYRGPEREAFF
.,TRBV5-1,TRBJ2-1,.,TGCGCCAGCAGCCAAGGACTTAGGGGGATGGGGTCCTACAATGAGCAGTTCTTC,CASSQGLRGMGSYNEQFF
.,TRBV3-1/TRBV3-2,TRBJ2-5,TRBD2,TGTGCCAGCAGCCAGGACGGGAGGGGAGAGACCCAGTACTTC,CASSQDGRGETQYF
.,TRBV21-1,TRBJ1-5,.,TGTGCCAGCAGCAAAGTATATCGGGACAGGGGTTCGGGGCCTAATCAGCCCCAGCATTTT,CASSKVYRDRGSGPNQPQHF
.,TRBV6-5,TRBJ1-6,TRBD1,TGTGCCAGCAGGACAGGGGTGAATTCACCCCTCCACTTT,CASRTGVNSPLHF
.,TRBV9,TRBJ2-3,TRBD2,TGTGCCAGCAGCGTAGAGGGACTAGCGGACACAGATACGCAGTATTTT,CASSVEGLADTDTQYF
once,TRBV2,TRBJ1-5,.,TGTGCCAGCAGTCGTTCGGTTTATAGCAATCAGCCCCAGCATTTT,CASSRSVYSNQPQHF
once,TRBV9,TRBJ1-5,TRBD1,TGTGCCAGCAGCGTGGGACAGGGGTTACAGCCCCAGCATTTT,CASSVGQGLQPQHF
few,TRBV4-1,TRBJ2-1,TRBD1,TGCGCCAGCAGCCAAGCGGCGGGACAGGCTCTGCGGGAGCAGTTCTTC,CASSQAAGQALREQFF
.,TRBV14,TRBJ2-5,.,TGTGCCAGCAGCCTTACTGTGGCGGATGCCCAGTACTTC,CASSLTVADAQYF
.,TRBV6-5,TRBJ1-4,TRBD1,TGTGCCAGCAGGTGGGGACAGGATAATGAAAAACTGTTTTTT,CASRWGQDNEKLFF
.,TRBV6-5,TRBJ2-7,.,TGTGCCAGCAGTTACTGGTACAGGGCGAAGGACGACGAGCAGTACTTC,CASSYWYRAKDDEQYF
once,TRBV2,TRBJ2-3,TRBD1,TGTGCCAGCAGAGCCGGGACAGGAGGAGATACGCAGTATTTT,CASRAGTGGDTQYF
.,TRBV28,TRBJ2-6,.,TGTGCCAGCAGTTTACGAGCGGCATTGGGGGCCAACGTCCTGACTTTC,CASSLRAALGANVLTF
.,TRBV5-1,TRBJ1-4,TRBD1,TGCGCCAGCAGCTTGGGGACGACAGGGGAACTGTTTTTT,CASSLGTTGELFF
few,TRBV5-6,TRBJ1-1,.,TGTGCCAGCAGCTTGGAGAAAGGGGGAGTCCGGGCTTTCTTT,CASSLEKGGVRAFF
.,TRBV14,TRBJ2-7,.,TGTGCCAGCAGCCAAGATCCGGCGACGGAGTACGAGCAGTACTTC,CASSQDPATEYEQYF
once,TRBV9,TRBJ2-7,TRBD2,TGTGCCAGCAGCCCCCGGGGAGCGGGAGTGCTGTACGAGCAGTACTTC,CASSPRGAGVLYEQYF
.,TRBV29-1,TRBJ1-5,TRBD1,TGCAGCGTGAGGGACAGGGCGGGCAATCAGCCCCAGCATTTT,CSVRDRAGNQPQHF
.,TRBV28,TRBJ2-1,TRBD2,TGTGCCAGCAGGCTAACTAGCGGGGGGGCCCCCGAGCAGTTCTTC,CASRLTSGGAPEQFF
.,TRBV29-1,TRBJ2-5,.,TGCAGCGTTGACGAACAGGGAGAGAGAGAAGAGACCCAGTACTTC,CSVDEQGEREETQYF
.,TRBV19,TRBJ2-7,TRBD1,TGTGCCAGTAGTCCAGCAGGGACAGCCACTGTGGAGCAGTACTTC,CASSPAGTATVEQYF
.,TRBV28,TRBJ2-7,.,TGTGCCAGCAGGCGCAGCGGAAGCAAGCAGTACTTC,CASRRSGSKQYF
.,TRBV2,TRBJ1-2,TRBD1,TGTGCCAGCAGAGACCGGGACAGGGTACATGGCTACACCTTC,CASRDRDRVHGYTF
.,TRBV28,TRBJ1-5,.,TGTGCCAGCAGCGTGGGGGGTAGCAATCAGCCCCAGCATTTT,CASSVGGSNQPQHF
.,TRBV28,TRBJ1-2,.,TGTGCCAGCAGTTTATCTGGGGACATTTATGGCTACACCTTC,CASSLSGDIYGYTF
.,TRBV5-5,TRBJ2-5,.,TGTGCCAGCAGCTTGTCCCTCCGAGGGGAGACCCAGTACTTC,CASSLSLRGETQYF
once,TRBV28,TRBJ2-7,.,TGTGCCAGCAGTCCCAGGGGTCACGAGCAGTACTTC,CASSPRGHEQYF
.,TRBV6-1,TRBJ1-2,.,TGTGCCAGCAGTGAAGCCGTTGACAGGTTTGGAGATGGCTACACCTTC,CASSEAVDRFGDGYTF
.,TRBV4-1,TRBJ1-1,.,TGCGCCAGCAGCCAAGATCCGTCTCCCGGGAAAAGTGAAGCTTTCTTT,CASSQDPSPGKSEAFF
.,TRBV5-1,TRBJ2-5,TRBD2,TGCGCCAGCAGCTTCGGACTAGCGGGCCAAGAGACCCAGTACTTC,CASSFGLAGQETQYF
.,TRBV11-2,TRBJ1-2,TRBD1,TGTGCCAGCAGCAACCAGGGGGTCTACGGCTACACCTTC,CASSNQGVYGYTF
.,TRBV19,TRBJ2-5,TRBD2,TGTGCCACCCGCGGGGGGGGCCGTGTGGAGACCCAGTACTTC,CATRGGGRVETQYF